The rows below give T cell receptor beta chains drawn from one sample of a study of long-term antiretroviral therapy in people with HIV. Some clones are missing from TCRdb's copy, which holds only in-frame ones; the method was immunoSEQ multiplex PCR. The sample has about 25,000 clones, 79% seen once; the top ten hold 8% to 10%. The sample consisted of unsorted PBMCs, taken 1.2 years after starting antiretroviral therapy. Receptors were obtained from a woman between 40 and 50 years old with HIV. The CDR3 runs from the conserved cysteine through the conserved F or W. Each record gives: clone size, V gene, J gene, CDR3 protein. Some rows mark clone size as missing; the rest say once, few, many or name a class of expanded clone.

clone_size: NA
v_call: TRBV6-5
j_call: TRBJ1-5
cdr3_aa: CASSYTGGNQPQHF

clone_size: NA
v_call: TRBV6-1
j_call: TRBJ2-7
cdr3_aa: CASSEAGTGVYEQYF

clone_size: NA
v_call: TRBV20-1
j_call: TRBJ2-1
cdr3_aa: CSARKGNEQFF

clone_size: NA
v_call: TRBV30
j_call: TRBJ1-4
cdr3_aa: CAWSVLGRGQEKLFF

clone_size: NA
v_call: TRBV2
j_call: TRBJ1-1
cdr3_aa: CATNRQVLNTEAFF

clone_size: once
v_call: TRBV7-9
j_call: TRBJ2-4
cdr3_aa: CASAWGKNIQYF

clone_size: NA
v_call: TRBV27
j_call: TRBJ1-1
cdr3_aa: CASSFSGMNTEAFF

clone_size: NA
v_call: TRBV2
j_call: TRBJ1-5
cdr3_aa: CASGGSQPQHF

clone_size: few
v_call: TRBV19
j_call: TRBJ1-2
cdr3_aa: CASSQQVTNYGYTF

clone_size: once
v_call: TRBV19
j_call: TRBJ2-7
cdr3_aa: CASSITSGSYEQYF

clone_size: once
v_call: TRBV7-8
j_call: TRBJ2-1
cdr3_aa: CASTTSGGANEQFF

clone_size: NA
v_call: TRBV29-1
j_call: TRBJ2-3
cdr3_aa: CSVLAPGQKTDTQYF

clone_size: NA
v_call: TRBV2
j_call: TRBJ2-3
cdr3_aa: CASGIAGRTDTQYF

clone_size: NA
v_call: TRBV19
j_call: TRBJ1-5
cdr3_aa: CASRWDGNSNQPQHF

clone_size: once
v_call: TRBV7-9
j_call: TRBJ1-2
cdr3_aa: CASSREEGHQNYGYTF

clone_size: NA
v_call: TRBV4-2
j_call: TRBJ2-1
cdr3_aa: CASRGSGYNEQFF

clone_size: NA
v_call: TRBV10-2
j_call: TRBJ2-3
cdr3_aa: CASSDRTSTDTQYF

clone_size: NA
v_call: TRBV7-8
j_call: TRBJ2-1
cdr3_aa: CASSLGITDYNEQFF

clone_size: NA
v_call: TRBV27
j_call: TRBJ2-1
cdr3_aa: CASSLLTPSYNEQFF

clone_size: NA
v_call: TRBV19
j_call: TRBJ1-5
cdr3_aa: CASSISSAANQPQHF

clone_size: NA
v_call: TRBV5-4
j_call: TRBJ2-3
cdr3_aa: CASSLGSGNIPSF

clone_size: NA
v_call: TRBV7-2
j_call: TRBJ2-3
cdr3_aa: CASSSGGDRTDTQYF

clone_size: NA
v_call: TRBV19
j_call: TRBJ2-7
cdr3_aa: CASSIGSQSEQYF

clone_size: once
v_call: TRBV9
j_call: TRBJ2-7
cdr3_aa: CASSGRLATEPYEQYF

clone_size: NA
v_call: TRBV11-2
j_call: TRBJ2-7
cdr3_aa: CASSQVSDGGYEQYF

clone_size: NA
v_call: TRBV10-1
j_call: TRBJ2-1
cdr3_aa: CASSEAGQGNEQFF

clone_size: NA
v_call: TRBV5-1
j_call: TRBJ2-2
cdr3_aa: CASSLGNTGELFF

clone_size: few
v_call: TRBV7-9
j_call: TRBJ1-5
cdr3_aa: CASSPDGGRNQPQHF

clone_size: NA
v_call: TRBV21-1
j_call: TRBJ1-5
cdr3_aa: CASRSVSNQPQHF

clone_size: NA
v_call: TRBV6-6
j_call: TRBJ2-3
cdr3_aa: CASSYFDGNTDTQYF

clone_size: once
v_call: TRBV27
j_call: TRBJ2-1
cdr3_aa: CASRYPSMGNEQFF

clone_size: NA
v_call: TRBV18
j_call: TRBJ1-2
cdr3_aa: CASSPPSYYGYTF

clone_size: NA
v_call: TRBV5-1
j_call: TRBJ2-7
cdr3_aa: CASSFSQGGEQYF

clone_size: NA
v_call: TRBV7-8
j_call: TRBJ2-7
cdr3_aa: CASSRLADEQYF

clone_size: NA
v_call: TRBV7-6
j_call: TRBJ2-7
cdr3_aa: CASSSGTSSKQYF

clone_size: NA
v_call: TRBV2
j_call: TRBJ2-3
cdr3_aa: CASTLSGASDTQYF

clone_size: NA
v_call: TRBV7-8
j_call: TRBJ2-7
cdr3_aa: CASSSLISSYEQYF

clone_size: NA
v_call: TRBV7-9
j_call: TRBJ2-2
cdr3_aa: CASSSYYVTGELFF

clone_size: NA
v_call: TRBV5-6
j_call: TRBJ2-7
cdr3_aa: CASSPGAHEQYF

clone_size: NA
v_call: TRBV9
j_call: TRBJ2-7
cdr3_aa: CASSVGLSSPGQGFEQYF

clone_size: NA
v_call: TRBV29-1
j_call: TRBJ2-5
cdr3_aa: CSARDFETQYF

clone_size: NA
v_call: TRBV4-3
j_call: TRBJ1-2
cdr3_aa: CASSLTEGEGYTF

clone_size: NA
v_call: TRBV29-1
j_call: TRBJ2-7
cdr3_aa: CSVDIGLAGAGEQYF

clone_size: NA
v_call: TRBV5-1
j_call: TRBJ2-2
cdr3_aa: CASSFKAGDTGELFF

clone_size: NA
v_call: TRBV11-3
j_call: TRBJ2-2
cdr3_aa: CASADRDPGELFF

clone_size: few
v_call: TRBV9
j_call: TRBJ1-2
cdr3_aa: CASSGGRTLNYGYTF

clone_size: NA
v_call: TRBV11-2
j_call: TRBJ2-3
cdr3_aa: CASSLGNMEDTQYF

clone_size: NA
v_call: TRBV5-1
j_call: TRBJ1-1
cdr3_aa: CASSIDSPERGAFF

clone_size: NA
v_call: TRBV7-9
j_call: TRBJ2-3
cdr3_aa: CASSFGGDTQYF

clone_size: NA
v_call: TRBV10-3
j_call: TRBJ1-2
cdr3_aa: CAISDTNYGYTF

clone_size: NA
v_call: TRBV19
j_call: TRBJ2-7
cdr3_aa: CASRNTGAYEQYF

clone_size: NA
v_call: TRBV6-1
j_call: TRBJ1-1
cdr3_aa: CASDPGNTEAFF

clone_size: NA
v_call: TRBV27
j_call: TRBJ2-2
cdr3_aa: CASSELLGQPNTGELFF

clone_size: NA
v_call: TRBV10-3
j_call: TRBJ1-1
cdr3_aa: CAIMADPNTEAFF

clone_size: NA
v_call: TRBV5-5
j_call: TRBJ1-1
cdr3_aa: CASSPYHNGGYEAFF

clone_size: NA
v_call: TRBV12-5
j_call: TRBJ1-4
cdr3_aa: CASAPRGRAVEKLFF

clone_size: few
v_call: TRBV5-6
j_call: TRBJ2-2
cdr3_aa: CASSLFSAGGTGELFF

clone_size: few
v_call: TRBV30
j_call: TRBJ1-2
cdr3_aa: CALGSTVGYGYTF

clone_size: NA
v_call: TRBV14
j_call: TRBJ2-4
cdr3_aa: CASSQGVGVAKNIQYF

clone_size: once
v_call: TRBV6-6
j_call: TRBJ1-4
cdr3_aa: CASSTLAGQFLQKLFF